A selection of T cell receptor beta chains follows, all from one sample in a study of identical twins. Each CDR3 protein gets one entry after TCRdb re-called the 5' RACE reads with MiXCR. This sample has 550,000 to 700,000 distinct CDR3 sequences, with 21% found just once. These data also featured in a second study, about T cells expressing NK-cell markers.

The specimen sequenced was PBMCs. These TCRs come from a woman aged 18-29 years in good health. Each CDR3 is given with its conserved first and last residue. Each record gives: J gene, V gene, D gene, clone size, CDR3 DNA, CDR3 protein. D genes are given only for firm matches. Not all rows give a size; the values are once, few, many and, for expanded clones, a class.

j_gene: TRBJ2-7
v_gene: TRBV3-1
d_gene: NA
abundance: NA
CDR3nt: TGTGCCAGCAGCCAAGTAGTCGGGAGAAGCTCCTACGAGCAGTACTTC
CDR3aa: CASSQVVGRSSYEQYF

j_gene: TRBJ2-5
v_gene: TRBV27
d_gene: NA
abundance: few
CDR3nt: TGTGCCAGCAGACCGGCGGCCCAAGAGACCCAGTACTTC
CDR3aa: CASRPAAQETQYF

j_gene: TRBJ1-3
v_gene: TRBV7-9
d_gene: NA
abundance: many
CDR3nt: TGTGCCAGCAGCGGTTCCGGAAACACCATATATTTT
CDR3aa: CASSGSGNTIYF

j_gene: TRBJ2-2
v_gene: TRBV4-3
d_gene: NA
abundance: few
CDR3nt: TGCGCCAGCAGCCAAGATCAAACAGGAACGAACACCGGGGAGCTGTTTTTT
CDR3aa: CASSQDQTGTNTGELFF

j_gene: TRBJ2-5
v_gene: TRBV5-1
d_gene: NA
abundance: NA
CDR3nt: TGCGCCAGCAGCTTGGCCTCGGGATTAGAGACCCAGTACTTC
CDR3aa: CASSLASGLETQYF

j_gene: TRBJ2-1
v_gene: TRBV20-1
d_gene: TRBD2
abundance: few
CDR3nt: TGCAGTGCTAGCATTAGCGGGAGGGTCAGAAATGAGCAGTTCTTC
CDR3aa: CSASISGRVRNEQFF

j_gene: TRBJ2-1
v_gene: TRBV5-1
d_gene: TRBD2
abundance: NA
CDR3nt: TGCGCCAGCAGCTTATATGGGACTAGCGGTTACAATGAGCAGTTCTTC
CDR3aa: CASSLYGTSGYNEQFF

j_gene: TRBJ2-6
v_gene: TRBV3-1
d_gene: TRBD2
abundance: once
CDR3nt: TGTGCCAGCACCTCAACCTACGGGGAGGGCTCTGGGGCCAACGTCCTGACTTTC
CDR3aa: CASTSTYGEGSGANVLTF

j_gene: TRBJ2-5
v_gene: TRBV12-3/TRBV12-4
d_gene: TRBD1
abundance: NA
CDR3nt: TGTGCCAGCAGACCGGGACAGGGAAGGCGCAGGGAGACCCAGTACTTC
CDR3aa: CASRPGQGRRRETQYF

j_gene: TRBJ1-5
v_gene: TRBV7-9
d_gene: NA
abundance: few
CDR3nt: TGTGCCAGCAGCTTAAGTTCGGTTGGGCAGGGTTATCAGCCCCAGCATTTT
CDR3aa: CASSLSSVGQGYQPQHF

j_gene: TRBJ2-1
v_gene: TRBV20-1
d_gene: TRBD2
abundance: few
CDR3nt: TGCAGTGCTAGGATCTCTAGCGGCCCCTACAATGAGCAGTTCTTC
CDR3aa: CSARISSGPYNEQFF

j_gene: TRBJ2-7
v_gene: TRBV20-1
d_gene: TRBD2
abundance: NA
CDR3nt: TGCAGTGCTCCGGGGGGAGGACCAGTGCAGTACTTC
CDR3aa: CSAPGGGPVQYF

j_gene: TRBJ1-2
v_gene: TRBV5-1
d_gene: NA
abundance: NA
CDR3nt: TGCGCCAGCAGCTCCGAGGGCGGCCCCTCTACTGGCTACACCTTC
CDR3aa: CASSSEGGPSTGYTF

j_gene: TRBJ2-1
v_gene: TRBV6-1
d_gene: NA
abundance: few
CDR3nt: TGTGCCAGCAGAGAGGGACTGCACAATGAGCAGTTCTTC
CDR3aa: CASREGLHNEQFF

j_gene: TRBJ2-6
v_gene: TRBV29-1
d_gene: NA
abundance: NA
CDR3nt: TGCAGCGTTGAATTTTCTGGGGCCAACGTCCTGACTTTC
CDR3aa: CSVEFSGANVLTF

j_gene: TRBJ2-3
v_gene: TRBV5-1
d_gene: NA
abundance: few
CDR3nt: TGCGCCAGCAGCTCCACATATACTAGCACAGATACGCAGTATTTT
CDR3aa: CASSSTYTSTDTQYF

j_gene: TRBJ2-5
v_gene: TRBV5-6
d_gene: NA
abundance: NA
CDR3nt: TGTGCCAGCAGGCCCAGGGGTCACCAAGAGACCCAGTACTTC
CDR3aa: CASRPRGHQETQYF

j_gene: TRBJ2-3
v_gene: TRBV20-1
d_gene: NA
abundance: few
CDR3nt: TGCAGTGCTGGCCCGGGACACATACTATCAGATACGCAGTATTTT
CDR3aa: CSAGPGHILSDTQYF

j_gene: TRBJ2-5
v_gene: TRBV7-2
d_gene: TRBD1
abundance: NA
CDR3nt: TGTGCCAGCAGCTTGTACTGGGACAGTCAAGAGACCCAGTACTTC
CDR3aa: CASSLYWDSQETQYF

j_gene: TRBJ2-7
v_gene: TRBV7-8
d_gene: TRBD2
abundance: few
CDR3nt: TGTGCCAGCAGCACTATACTAGCGGGAGAAAACGAGCAGTACTTC
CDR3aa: CASSTILAGENEQYF

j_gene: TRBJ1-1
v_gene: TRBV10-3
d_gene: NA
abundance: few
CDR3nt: TGTGCCATCAGTGAAAAACAGGGCACTGGGGAGACTGAAGCTTTCTTT
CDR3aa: CAISEKQGTGETEAFF

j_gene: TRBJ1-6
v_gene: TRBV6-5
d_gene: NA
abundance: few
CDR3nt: TGTGCCAGCAGTTACTCTGTAGGTTTCAATTCACCCCTCCACTTT
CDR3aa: CASSYSVGFNSPLHF

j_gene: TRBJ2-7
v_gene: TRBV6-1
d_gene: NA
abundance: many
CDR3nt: TGTGCCACCCATCCCCCGGGGCGGTACTACGAGCAGTACTTC
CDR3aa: CATHPPGRYYEQYF

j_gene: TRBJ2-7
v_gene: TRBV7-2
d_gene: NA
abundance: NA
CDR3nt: TGTGCCAGCAGCCCCTCTCTCGTAATCCGCGAGCAGTACTTC
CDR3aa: CASSPSLVIREQYF

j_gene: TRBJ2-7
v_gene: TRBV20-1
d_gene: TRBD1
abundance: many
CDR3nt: TGCAGTGCTAGTTTCGGACAGGGCTACGAGCAGTACTTC
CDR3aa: CSASFGQGYEQYF

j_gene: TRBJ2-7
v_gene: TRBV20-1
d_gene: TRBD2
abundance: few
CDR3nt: TGCAGTGCGCGGGGGGATTCAATGAGAAGCGAGCAGTACTTC
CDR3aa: CSARGDSMRSEQYF

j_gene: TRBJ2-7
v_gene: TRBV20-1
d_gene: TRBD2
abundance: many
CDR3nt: TGCAGTGCTAGAGATCAGGCGGGAGAAAACTACGAGCAGTACTTC
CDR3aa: CSARDQAGENYEQYF

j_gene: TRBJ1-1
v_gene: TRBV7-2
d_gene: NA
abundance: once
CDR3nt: TGTGCCAGCAGCTGGACAGTGGCTGAAGCTTTCTTT
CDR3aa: CASSWTVAEAFF

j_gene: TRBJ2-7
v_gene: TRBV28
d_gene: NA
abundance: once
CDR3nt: TGTGCCAGCAGTTTCGGCGGACAAAACTACGAGCAGTACTTC
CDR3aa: CASSFGGQNYEQYF

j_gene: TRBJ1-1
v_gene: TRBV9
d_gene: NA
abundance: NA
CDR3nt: TGTGCCAGCAGCCGGGGAGCATCCGAAGCTTTCTTT
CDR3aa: CASSRGASEAFF

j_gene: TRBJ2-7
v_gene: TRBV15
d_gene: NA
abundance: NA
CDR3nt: TGTGCCACCAGCAGCTGGGGGTCTGGGGACGAGCAGTACTTC
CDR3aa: CATSSWGSGDEQYF

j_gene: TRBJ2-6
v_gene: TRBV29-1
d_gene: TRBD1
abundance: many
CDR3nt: TGCAGCGTTAGACAGGGTAGCGTTGGGGCCAACGTCCTGACTTTC
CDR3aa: CSVRQGSVGANVLTF

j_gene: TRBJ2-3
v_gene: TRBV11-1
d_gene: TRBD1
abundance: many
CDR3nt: TGTGCCAGCAGCCCACAGGGGTATACGCAGTATTTT
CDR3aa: CASSPQGYTQYF

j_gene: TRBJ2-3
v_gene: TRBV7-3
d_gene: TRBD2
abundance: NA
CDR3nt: TGTGCCAGCAGCTTAGTCGGGGGGGGCATGACAGATACGCAGTATTTT
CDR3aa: CASSLVGGGMTDTQYF

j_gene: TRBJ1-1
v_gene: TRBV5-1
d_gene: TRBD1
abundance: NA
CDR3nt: TGCGCCAGCAGCCTTTACAGGGGCTGGACTGAAGCTTTCTTT
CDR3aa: CASSLYRGWTEAFF